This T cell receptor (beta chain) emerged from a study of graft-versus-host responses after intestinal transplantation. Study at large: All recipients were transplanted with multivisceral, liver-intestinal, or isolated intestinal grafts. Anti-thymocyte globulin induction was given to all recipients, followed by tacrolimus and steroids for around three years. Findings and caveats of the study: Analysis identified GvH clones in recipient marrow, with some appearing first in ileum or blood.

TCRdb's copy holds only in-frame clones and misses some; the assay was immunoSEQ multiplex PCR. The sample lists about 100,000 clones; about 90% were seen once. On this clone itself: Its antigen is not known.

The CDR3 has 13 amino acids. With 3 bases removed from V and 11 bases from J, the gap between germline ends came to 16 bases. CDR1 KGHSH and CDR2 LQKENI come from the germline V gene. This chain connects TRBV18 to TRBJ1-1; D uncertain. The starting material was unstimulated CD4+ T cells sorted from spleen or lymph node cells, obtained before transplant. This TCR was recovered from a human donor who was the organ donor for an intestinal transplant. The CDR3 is CASSPPSRLVAFF. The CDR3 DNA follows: TGTGCCAGCTCACCCCCTAGCAGACTGGTGGCTTTCTTT. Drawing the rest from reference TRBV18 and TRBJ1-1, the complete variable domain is NAGVMQNPRHLVRRRGQEARLRCSPMKGHSHVYWYRQLPEEGLKFMVYLQKENIIDESGMPKERFSAEFPKEGPSILRIQQVVRGDSAAYFCASSPPSRLVAFFGQGTRLTVV.